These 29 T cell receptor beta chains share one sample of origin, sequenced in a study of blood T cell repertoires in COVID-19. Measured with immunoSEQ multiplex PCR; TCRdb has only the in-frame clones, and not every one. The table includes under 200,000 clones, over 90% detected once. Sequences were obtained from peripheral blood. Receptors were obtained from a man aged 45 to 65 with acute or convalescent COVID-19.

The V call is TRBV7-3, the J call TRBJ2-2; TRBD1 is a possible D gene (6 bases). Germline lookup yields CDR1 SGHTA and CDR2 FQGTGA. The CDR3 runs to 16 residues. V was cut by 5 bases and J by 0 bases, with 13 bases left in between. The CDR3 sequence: CASSAQQGPNTGELFF. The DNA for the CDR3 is TGTGCCAGCAGCGCCCAACAGGGCCCGAACACCGGGGAGCTGTTTTTT.

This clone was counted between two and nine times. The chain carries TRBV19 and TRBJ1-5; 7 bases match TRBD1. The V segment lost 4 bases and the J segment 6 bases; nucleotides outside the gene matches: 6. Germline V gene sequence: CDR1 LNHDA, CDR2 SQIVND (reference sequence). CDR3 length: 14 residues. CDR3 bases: TGTGCCAGTAGTACCGACAGGGAAGGTCAGCCCCAGCATTTT. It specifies CASSTDREGQPQHF.

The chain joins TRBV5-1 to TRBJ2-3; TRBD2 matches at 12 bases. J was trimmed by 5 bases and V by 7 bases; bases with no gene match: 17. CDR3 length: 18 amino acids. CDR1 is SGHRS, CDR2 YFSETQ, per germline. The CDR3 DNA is TGCGCCAGCGGACCTACTCTCGGGACTAGCGGGTTTCAAGATACGCAGTATTTT. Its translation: CASGPTLGTSGFQDTQYF.

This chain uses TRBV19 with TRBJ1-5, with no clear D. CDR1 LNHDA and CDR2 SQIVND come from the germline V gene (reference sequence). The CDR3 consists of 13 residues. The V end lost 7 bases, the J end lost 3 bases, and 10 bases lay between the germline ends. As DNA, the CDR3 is TGTGCCAGTAATAACAGAAACAATCAGCCCCAGCATTTT. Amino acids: CASNNRNNQPQHF.

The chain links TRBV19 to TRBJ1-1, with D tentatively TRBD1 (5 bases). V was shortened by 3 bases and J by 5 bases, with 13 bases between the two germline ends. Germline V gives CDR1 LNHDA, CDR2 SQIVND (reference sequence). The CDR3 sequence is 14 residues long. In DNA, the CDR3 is TGTGCCAGTAGTATCCCAGGGCGGGGTACTGAAGCTTTCTTT. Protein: CASSIPGRGTEAFF.

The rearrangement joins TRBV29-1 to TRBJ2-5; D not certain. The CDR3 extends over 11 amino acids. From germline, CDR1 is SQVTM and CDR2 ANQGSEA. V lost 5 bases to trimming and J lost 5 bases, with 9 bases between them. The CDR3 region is CSVILLETQYF. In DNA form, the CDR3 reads TGCAGCGTTATCCTCCTGGAGACCCAGTACTTC. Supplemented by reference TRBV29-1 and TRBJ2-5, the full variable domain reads SAVISQKPSRDICQRGTSLTIQCQVDSQVTMMFWYRQQPGQSLTLIATANQGSEATYESGFVIDKFPISRPNLTFSTLTVSNMSPEDSSIYLCSVILLETQYFGPGTRLLVL.

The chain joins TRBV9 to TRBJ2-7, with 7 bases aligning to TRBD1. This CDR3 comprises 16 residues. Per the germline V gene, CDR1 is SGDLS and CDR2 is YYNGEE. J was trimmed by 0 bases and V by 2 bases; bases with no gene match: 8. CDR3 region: CASSVTGTADSYEQYF. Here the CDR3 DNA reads TGTGCCAGCAGCGTGACCGGGACAGCCGACTCCTACGAGCAGTACTTC.

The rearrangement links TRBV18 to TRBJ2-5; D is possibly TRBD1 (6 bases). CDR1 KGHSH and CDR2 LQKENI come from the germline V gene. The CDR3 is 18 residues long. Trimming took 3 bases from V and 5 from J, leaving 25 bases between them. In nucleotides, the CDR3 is TGTGCCAGCTCACCGACAGGCGCACGAGGGGCAGCCGGGGAGACCCAGTACTTC. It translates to CASSPTGARGAAGETQYF.

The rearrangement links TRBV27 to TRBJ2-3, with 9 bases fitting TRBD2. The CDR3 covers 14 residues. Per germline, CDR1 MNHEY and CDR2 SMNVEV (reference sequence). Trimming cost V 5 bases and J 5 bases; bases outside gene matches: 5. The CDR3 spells CASSVTTSGDTQYF. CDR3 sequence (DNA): TGTGCCAGCAGTGTGACGACTAGCGGAGATACGCAGTATTTT.

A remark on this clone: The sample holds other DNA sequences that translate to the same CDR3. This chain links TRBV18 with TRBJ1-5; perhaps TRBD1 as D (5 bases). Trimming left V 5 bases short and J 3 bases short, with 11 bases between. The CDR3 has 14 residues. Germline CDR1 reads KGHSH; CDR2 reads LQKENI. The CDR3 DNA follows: TGTGCCAGCTCAGCAGACAGAAACAATCAGCCCCAGCATTTT. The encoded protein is CASSADRNNQPQHF.

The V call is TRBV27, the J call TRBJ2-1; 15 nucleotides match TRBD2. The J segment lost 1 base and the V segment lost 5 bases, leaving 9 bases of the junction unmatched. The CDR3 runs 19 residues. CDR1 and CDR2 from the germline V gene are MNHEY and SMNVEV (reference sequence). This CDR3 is CASSPLRTSGGVSYNEQFF. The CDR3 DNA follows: TGTGCCAGCAGTCCCCTTCGGACTAGCGGGGGGGTTTCCTACAATGAGCAGTTCTTC.

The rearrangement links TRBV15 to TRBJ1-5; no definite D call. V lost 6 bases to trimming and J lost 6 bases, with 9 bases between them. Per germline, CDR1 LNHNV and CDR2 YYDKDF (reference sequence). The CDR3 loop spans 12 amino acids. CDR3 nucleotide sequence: TGTGCCACCAGTGAGGTGGGTCAGCCCCAGCATTTT. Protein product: CATSEVGQPQHF.

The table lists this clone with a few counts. CDR3: CASSRTGTSYEQYF. Here the CDR3 DNA reads TGTGCCAGCAGTAGGACAGGGACCTCCTACGAGCAGTACTTC. The chain couples TRBV28 to TRBJ2-7, with 8 nucleotides matching TRBD1. Germline-derived CDR1 and CDR2 are MDHEN and SYDVKM. Unmatched junction bases numbered 3, after V lost 5 bases and J lost 0 bases. The CDR3 extends over 14 amino acids.

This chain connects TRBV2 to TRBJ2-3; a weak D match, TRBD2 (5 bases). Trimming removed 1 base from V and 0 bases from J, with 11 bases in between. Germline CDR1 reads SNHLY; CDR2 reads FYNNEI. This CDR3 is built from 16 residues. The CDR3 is CASSEGRTLSTDTQYF. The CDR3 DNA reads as TGTGCCAGCAGTGAAGGAAGGACTCTTAGCACAGATACGCAGTATTTT.

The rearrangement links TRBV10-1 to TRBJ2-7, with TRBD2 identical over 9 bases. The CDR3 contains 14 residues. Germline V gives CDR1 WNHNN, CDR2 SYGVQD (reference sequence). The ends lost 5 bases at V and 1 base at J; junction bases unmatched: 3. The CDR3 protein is CASSPSGTSYEQYF. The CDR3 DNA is TGCGCCAGCAGTCCTAGCGGGACTTCCTACGAGCAGTACTTC.

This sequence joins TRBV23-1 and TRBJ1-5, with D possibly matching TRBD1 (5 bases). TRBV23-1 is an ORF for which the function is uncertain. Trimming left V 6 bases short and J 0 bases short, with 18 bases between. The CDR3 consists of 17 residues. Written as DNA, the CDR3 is TGCGCCAGCAGGGCCCCGACAGCAACCGATAGCAATCAGCCCCAGCATTTT. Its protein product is CASRAPTATDSNQPQHF.

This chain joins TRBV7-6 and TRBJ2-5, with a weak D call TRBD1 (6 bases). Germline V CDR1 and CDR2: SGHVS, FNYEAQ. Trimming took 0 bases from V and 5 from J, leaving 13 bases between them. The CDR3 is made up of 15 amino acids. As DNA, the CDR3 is TGTGCCAGCAGCTTAGCAGACAGGCGGGCGGAGACCCAGTACTTC. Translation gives CASSLADRRAETQYF.

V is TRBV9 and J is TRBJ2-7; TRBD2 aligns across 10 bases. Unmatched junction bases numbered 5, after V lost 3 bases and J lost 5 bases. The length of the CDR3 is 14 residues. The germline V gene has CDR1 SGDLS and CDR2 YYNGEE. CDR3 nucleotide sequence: TGTGCCAGCAGCGGATCCGGGACTAGCGACGAGCAGTACTTC. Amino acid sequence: CASSGSGTSDEQYF.

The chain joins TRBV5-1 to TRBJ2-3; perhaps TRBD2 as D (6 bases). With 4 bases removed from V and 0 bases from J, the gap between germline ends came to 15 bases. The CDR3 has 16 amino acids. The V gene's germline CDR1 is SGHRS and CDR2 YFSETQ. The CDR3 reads CASSPPSDGSTDTQYF. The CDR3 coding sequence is TGCGCCAGCAGCCCTCCTAGCGATGGGAGCACAGATACGCAGTATTTT.

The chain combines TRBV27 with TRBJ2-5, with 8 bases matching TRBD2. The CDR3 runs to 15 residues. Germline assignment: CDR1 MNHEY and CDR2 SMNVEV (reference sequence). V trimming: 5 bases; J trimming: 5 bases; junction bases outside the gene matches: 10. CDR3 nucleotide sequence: TGTGCCAGCAGTCTCACCCGGGGGGGCCCTGAGACCCAGTACTTC. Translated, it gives CASSLTRGGPETQYF.

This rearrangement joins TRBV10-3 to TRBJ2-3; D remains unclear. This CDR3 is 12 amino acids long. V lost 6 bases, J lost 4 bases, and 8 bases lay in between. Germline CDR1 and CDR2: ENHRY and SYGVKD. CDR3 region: CAIRSGPDTQYF. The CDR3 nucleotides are TGTGCCATCAGATCAGGCCCAGATACGCAGTATTTT.

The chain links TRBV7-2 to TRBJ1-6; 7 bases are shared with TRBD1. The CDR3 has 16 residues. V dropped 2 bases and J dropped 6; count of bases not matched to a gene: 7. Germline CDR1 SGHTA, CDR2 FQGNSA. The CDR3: CASSLTGAHGNSPLHF. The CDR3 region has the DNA TGTGCCAGCAGCTTAACAGGGGCGCATGGTAATTCACCCCTCCACTTT.

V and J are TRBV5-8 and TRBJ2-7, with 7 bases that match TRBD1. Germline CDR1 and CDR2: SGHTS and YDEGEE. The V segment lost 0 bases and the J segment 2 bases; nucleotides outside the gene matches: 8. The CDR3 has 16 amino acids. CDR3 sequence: CASSLGTGQQAYEQYV. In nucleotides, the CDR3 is TGTGCCAGCAGCTTGGGTACGGGACAGCAAGCCTACGAGCAGTACGTC.

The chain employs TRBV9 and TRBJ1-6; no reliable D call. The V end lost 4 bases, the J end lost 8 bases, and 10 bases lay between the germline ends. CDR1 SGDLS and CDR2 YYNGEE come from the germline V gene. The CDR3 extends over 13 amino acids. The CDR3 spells CASSSGVDSPLHF. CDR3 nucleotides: TGTGCCAGCAGCTCGGGAGTTGATTCACCCCTCCACTTT.

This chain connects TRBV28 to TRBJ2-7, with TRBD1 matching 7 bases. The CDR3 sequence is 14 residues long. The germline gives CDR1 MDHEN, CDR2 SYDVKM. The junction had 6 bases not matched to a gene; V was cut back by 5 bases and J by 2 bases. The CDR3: CASSLRTGAYEQYV. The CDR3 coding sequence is TGTGCCAGCAGTCTGAGGACAGGAGCCTACGAGCAGTACGTC.

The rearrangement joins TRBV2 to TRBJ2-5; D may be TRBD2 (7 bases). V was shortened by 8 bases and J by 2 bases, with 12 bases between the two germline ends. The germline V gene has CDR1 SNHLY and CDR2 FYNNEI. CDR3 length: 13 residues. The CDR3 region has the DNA TGTGCCAGCGAGGGGGGGCGACAAGAGACCCAGTACTTC. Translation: CASEGGRQETQYF.

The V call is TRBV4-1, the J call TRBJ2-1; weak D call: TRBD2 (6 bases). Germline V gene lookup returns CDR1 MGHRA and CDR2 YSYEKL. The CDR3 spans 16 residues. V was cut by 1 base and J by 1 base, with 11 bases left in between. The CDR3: CASSQARGASYNEQFF. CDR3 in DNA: TGCGCCAGCAGCCAAGCTCGCGGGGCTTCCTACAATGAGCAGTTCTTC.

CDR3 nucleotides: TGTGCCACCAGTGATTCCGGACTAGCGGACGGTAATGAGCAGTTCTTC. This codes for CATSDSGLADGNEQFF. V is TRBV24-1 and J is TRBJ2-1; 10 nucleotides line up with TRBD2. The J segment lost 7 bases and the V segment lost 2 bases, leaving 7 bases of the junction unmatched. The CDR3 is 16 amino acids. CDR1 is KGHDR, CDR2 SFDVKD, per germline.

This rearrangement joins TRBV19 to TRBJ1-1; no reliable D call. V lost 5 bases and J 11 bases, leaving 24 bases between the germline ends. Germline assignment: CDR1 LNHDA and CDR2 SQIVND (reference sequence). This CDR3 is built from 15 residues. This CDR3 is CASSALTGPGNEAFF. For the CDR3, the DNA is TGTGCCAGTAGTGCCTTAACCGGGCCCGGGAACGAGGCTTTCTTT.